The rows below give T cell receptor beta chains drawn from one sample of a study of T cell responses to AZD1222 COVID-19 vaccine. Only in-frame clones appear in the TCRdb table, and some are missing; sequencing was by immunoSEQ multiplex PCR. Found here are 110,000 to 150,000 clones, about 86% of them singletons; the top ten hold around 3.3%. The sample was peripheral blood, taken on day 0 of AZD1222 vaccination. These receptors all stem from an adult in good health. Both conserved end residues are part of each CDR3. Each record gives: V gene, J gene, D gene, clone size, CDR3 protein, CDR3 DNA. The D gene is left open where the match is weak. Clone size is stated in some rows and not others, as once, few, many or a class when expanded.

V: TRBV3-1/TRBV3-2
J: TRBJ2-1
D: TRBD2
size: .
CDR3: CASSQGLAGETNEQFF
DNA: TGTGCCAGCAGCCAAGGTTTAGCGGGAGAGACGAATGAGCAGTTCTTC

V: TRBV7-2
J: TRBJ2-2
D: .
size: .
CDR3: CASRVASLSGELFF
DNA: TGTGCCAGCAGGGTGGCGAGCCTATCAGGGGAGCTGTTTTTT

V: TRBV6-5
J: TRBJ1-1
D: TRBD1
size: .
CDR3: CASSKGQMNTEAFF
DNA: TGTGCCAGCAGTAAGGGACAGATGAACACTGAAGCTTTCTTT

V: TRBV6-5
J: TRBJ1-5
D: .
size: .
CDR3: CASRIGSAQPQHF
DNA: TGTGCCAGCAGAATAGGGTCGGCCCAGCCCCAGCATTTT

V: TRBV5-1
J: TRBJ2-1
D: .
size: once
CDR3: CASSELAGEVNEQFF
DNA: TGCGCCAGCAGCGAACTAGCCGGAGAGGTCAATGAGCAGTTCTTC

V: TRBV27
J: TRBJ2-2
D: .
size: few
CDR3: CASGGANTGELFF
DNA: TGTGCCAGCGGAGGTGCGAACACCGGGGAGCTGTTTTTT

V: TRBV4-3
J: TRBJ2-2
D: TRBD2
size: .
CDR3: CASSHYPGGVSTGELFF
DNA: TGCGCCAGCAGCCATTACCCGGGAGGGGTTAGCACCGGGGAGCTGTTTTTT

V: TRBV11-2
J: TRBJ1-1
D: .
size: .
CDR3: CASSLGGNTEAFF
DNA: TGTGCCAGCAGCTTGGGGGGGAACACTGAAGCTTTCTTT

V: TRBV6-6
J: TRBJ1-1
D: .
size: .
CDR3: CASTLGGWVAFF
DNA: TGTGCCAGCACCCTCGGAGGGTGGGTAGCTTTCTTT

V: TRBV18
J: TRBJ1-6
D: .
size: once
CDR3: CASSPQYNSPLHF
DNA: TGTGCCAGCTCACCACAATATAATTCACCCCTCCACTTT

V: TRBV6-5
J: TRBJ1-5
D: TRBD1
size: .
CDR3: CASSQIDRGVGPQHF
DNA: TGTGCCAGCAGTCAAATCGACAGGGGAGTGGGGCCCCAGCATTTT

V: TRBV4-3
J: TRBJ1-4
D: TRBD1
size: .
CDR3: CASSQVNRGEKLFF
DNA: TGCGCCAGCAGCCAAGTAAACAGGGGTGAAAAACTGTTTTTT

V: TRBV28
J: TRBJ1-1
D: TRBD1
size: once
CDR3: CASSQPGQGLAEAFF
DNA: TGTGCCAGCAGTCAACCTGGACAGGGGTTAGCTGAAGCTTTCTTT

V: TRBV4-2
J: TRBJ1-6
D: .
size: .
CDR3: CASSPLVLNSPLHF
DNA: TGTGCCAGCAGCCCCCTGGTTTTGAATTCACCCCTCCACTTT

V: TRBV21-1
J: TRBJ1-1
D: .
size: .
CDR3: CASSCTPRGGTEAFF
DNA: TGTGCCAGCAGCTGCACGCCCAGGGGAGGAACTGAAGCTTTCTTT

V: TRBV19
J: TRBJ2-7
D: TRBD2
size: .
CDR3: CASKASGSSYEQYF
DNA: TGTGCCAGTAAGGCTAGCGGGAGCTCCTACGAGCAGTACTTC

V: TRBV6-2/TRBV6-3
J: TRBJ1-2
D: .
size: .
CDR3: CASSYDLPGGYTF
DNA: TGTGCCAGCAGTTATGACCTCCCAGGGGGCTACACCTTC

V: TRBV7-9
J: TRBJ1-2
D: .
size: once
CDR3: CASSRTESGYTF
DNA: TGTGCCAGCAGCCGGACGGAGAGCGGCTACACCTTC

V: TRBV2
J: TRBJ1-1
D: .
size: .
CDR3: CASREVRNTEAFF
DNA: TGTGCCAGCAGGGAGGTGAGAAACACTGAAGCTTTCTTT

V: TRBV10-3
J: TRBJ1-1
D: TRBD1
size: .
CDR3: CAISRTGDTEAFF
DNA: TGTGCCATCAGTAGGACAGGGGACACTGAAGCTTTCTTT

V: TRBV30
J: TRBJ2-1
D: TRBD2
size: .
CDR3: CAWGRGLADYNEQFF
DNA: TGTGCCTGGGGCAGGGGACTAGCGGATTACAATGAGCAGTTCTTC

V: TRBV4-2
J: TRBJ1-5
D: TRBD1
size: .
CDR3: CASSQVEGATNQPQHF
DNA: TGTGCCAGCAGCCAAGTAGAGGGGGCGACGAATCAGCCCCAGCATTTT

V: TRBV9
J: TRBJ2-5
D: TRBD2
size: once
CDR3: CASSVYGGQETQYF
DNA: TGTGCCAGCAGCGTGTACGGGGGGCAAGAGACCCAGTACTTC

V: TRBV29-1
J: TRBJ2-1
D: .
size: .
CDR3: CSHENGASDEQFF
DNA: TGCAGCCACGAGAACGGGGCCTCGGATGAGCAGTTCTTC

V: TRBV4-3
J: TRBJ1-3
D: .
size: .
CDR3: CASSQGLQHSGNTIYF
DNA: TGCGCCAGCAGCCAAGGCTTACAGCACTCTGGAAACACCATATATTTT

V: TRBV28
J: TRBJ1-5
D: .
size: .
CDR3: CASNRGGNRQPQHF
DNA: TGTGCCAGCAATAGGGGGGGGAATAGACAGCCCCAGCATTTT

V: TRBV9
J: TRBJ1-3
D: .
size: .
CDR3: CASSPMPGRPGVTIYF
DNA: TGTGCCAGCAGCCCCATGCCCGGGCGCCCGGGGGTAACCATATATTTT

V: TRBV6-2/TRBV6-3
J: TRBJ1-5
D: .
size: .
CDR3: CASSQTAAPRLQPQHF
DNA: TGTGCCAGCAGTCAAACCGCCGCCCCCCGTCTTCAGCCCCAGCATTTT

V: TRBV7-2
J: TRBJ1-3
D: .
size: .
CDR3: CASSLTSRVGSNRNTIYF
DNA: TGTGCCAGCAGCCTCACATCCAGGGTAGGGTCGAATCGGAACACCATATATTTT

V: TRBV7-7
J: TRBJ1-1
D: TRBD1
size: .
CDR3: CASSSTGGEVKNTEAFF
DNA: TGTGCCAGCAGCTCCACAGGGGGCGAAGTGAAGAACACTGAAGCTTTCTTT

V: TRBV11-1
J: TRBJ2-1
D: TRBD2
size: .
CDR3: CASSLASGRVRNYNEQFF
DNA: TGTGCCAGCAGCTTAGCTAGCGGGAGGGTCCGCAACTACAATGAGCAGTTCTTC

V: TRBV4-2
J: TRBJ1-4
D: TRBD1
size: .
CDR3: CASSLRQGDEKLFF
DNA: TGTGCCAGCAGCCTCCGACAGGGTGACGAAAAACTGTTTTTT

V: TRBV27
J: TRBJ1-1
D: .
size: .
CDR3: CASSSETGQKAFF
DNA: TGTGCCAGCAGCTCGGAAACCGGACAGAAAGCTTTCTTT

V: TRBV6-5
J: TRBJ2-7
D: .
size: .
CDR3: CASSYSTDSSYEQYF
DNA: TGTGCCAGCAGTTACTCTACGGACAGCTCCTACGAGCAGTACTTC

V: TRBV4-3
J: TRBJ2-1
D: .
size: once
CDR3: CASSPGGTGSYNEQFF
DNA: TGCGCCAGCAGCCCCGGGGGAACGGGTAGTTACAATGAGCAGTTCTTC

V: TRBV5-1
J: TRBJ2-5
D: .
size: .
CDR3: CASSLTGGTNQETQYF
DNA: TGCGCCAGCAGTCTGACGGGCGGTACTAACCAAGAGACCCAGTACTTC

V: TRBV7-9
J: TRBJ1-1
D: .
size: .
CDR3: CASSLDIAPVETEAFF
DNA: TGTGCCAGCAGCTTAGACATCGCCCCGGTAGAGACTGAAGCTTTCTTT

V: TRBV19
J: TRBJ2-2
D: .
size: .
CDR3: CASSPDGTGELFF
DNA: TGTGCCAGTAGCCCTGACGGAACCGGGGAGCTGTTTTTT

V: TRBV4-3
J: TRBJ2-1
D: TRBD2
size: .
CDR3: CASSQETSGSSYNEQFF
DNA: TGCGCCAGCAGCCAAGAAACGAGCGGGAGCTCCTACAATGAGCAGTTCTTC

V: TRBV6-5
J: TRBJ2-1
D: TRBD1
size: .
CDR3: CASSTRRTGANEQFF
DNA: TGTGCCAGCAGCACCCGCCGGACAGGGGCAAATGAGCAGTTCTTC

V: TRBV7-9
J: TRBJ1-5
D: TRBD1
size: once
CDR3: CASSLWGTGNQPQHF
DNA: TGTGCCAGCAGCCTTTGGGGGACAGGCAATCAGCCCCAGCATTTT

V: TRBV12-3/TRBV12-4
J: TRBJ1-2
D: .
size: .
CDR3: CATLVGVDGYTF
DNA: TGTGCCACCTTGGTGGGGGTGGACGGCTACACCTTC

V: TRBV28
J: TRBJ1-4
D: .
size: .
CDR3: CASGDRINEKLFF
DNA: TGTGCCAGCGGTGACAGAATAAATGAAAAACTGTTTTTT

V: TRBV27
J: TRBJ2-2
D: .
size: .
CDR3: CASGGKHTGELFF
DNA: TGTGCCAGCGGGGGCAAACACACCGGGGAGCTGTTTTTT

V: TRBV28
J: TRBJ2-7
D: .
size: .
CDR3: CASSPAPGQIYEQYF
DNA: TGTGCCAGCAGTCCCGCCCCCGGACAGATATACGAGCAGTACTTC

V: TRBV11-3
J: TRBJ2-7
D: .
size: once
CDR3: CASSLGRAHEQYF
DNA: TGTGCCAGCAGCTTAGGCAGGGCGCACGAGCAGTACTTC

V: TRBV9
J: TRBJ1-3
D: TRBD1
size: .
CDR3: CASSAQRTGGNTIYF
DNA: TGTGCCAGCAGCGCACAAAGGACAGGGGGAAACACCATATATTTT

V: TRBV6-5
J: TRBJ1-1
D: .
size: few
CDR3: CASRLGTMNTEAFF
DNA: TGTGCCAGCAGGTTGGGCACTATGAACACTGAAGCTTTCTTT

V: TRBV5-1
J: TRBJ2-6
D: .
size: .
CDR3: CASSSPERLSGANVLTF
DNA: TGCGCCAGCAGCTCCCCAGAACGGCTCTCTGGGGCCAACGTCCTGACTTTC

V: TRBV20-1
J: TRBJ1-4
D: .
size: .
CDR3: CSASGAGEKLFF
DNA: TGCAGTGCTAGTGGGGCGGGTGAAAAACTGTTTTTT